A single sample gave rise to the 18 T cell receptor beta chains below, sequenced in a study of T-cell reconstitution after alpha-beta-depleted transplantation in children. Study-wide results and caveats: Once a year had passed after transplant, T-cell counts and diversity came mostly from newly produced T cells.

Preparing the TCRbeta library involved the use of unique molecular identifiers. TCRdb called the PCR reads again in MiXCR, with one record for every CDR3 protein. Of about 300,000 distinct CDR3 sequences detected, over 7% appear once; the ten largest clones hold 9.1%. The antigens for these receptors are not known. The sequencing here drew on peripheral blood, taken 360 days after TCRalphabeta/CD19-depleted stem cell transplant. These receptors were collected from a female patient between 2 and 10 years old who had a stem cell transplant for Fanconi anemia, so the T cells may come from the graft donor.

This clonotype was seen many times. V is TRBV5-1 and J is TRBJ1-6, with 8 bases matching TRBD1. Germline values: CDR1 SGHRS, CDR2 YFSETQ. The CDR3 length is 13 residues. J was trimmed by 7 bases and V by 3 bases; bases with no gene match: 0. CDR3 nucleotide sequence: TGCGCCAGCAGCTCAGGGGGCAATTCACCCCTCCACTTT. This codes for CASSSGGNSPLHF.

This clonotype occurred a few times. This chain links TRBV6-5 with TRBJ2-4; D may be TRBD2 (6 bases). Germline V gene data show CDR1 as MNHEY and CDR2 as SVGAGI. The CDR3 runs to 14 residues. Trimming took off 0 bases at V and 8 bases at J, with 11 bases between the two ends. CDR3 sequence (DNA): TGTGCCAGCAGTTACTCGGGGGGTGAGGACATTCAGTACTTC. Protein: CASSYSGGEDIQYF.

This clonotype was detected a few times. The chain couples TRBV7-9 to TRBJ2-7, with TRBD1 matching over 7 bases. Germline trimming cut 6 bases from V and 3 bases from J; bases unmatched to any gene: 5. CDR3 length: 13 amino acids. CDR1 is SEHNR, CDR2 FQNEAQ, per germline (reference sequence). DNA for the CDR3: TGTGCCAGCAGTAACCGGGACAGCTACGAGCAGTACTTC. Protein: CASSNRDSYEQYF.

The rearrangement links TRBV27 to TRBJ2-3, with D perhaps TRBD2 (5 bases). The germline V and J ends were trimmed by 3 bases and 6 bases, with 16 bases remaining between them. Germline V CDR1 and CDR2: MNHEY, SMNVEV (reference sequence). The CDR3 sequence is 15 residues long. CDR3 sequence (DNA): TGTGCCAGCAGTTTTGTTGCGGGTCCACCGGATACGCAGTATTTT. Encoded protein: CASSFVAGPPDTQYF.

This clonotype was counted many times. The rearrangement uses TRBV5-1 and TRBJ1-1; D is undetermined. V gave up 2 bases and J gave up 4 bases, with 9 bases separating them. Germline CDR1 reads SGHRS; CDR2 reads YFSETQ. The CDR3 loop spans 13 amino acids. DNA of the CDR3: TGCGCCAGCAGCTTTGGAGGACCCACTGAAGCTTTCTTT. It yields the protein CASSFGGPTEAFF.

At least ten counts were recorded for this clonotype. The rearrangement joins TRBV20-1 to TRBJ2-3, with 14 positions matching TRBD2. The trim removed 5 bases at V and 2 bases at J, leaving 12 bases unmatched. Germline CDR1 DFQATT, CDR2 SNEGSKA (reference sequence). The CDR3 totals 18 residues. In DNA form, the CDR3 reads TGCAGTGCTGGGAAGGGACTAGCGGGGGACCTAAACACAGATACGCAGTATTTT. Amino acids: CSAGKGLAGDLNTDTQYF.

Concerning this clonotype itself: This clone may be a read error of a much larger clone one base away. The V gene is TRBV12-3 or TRBV12-4, the J gene TRBJ1-2; possible D gene TRBD1, 5 bases. The CDR3 covers 11 residues. As DNA, the CDR3 is TGTGCCAGCAGTGTAGGGTGGGGCTACGCCTTC. As protein: CASSVGWGYAF.

Points on this clonotype: A much larger clonotype is one base distant, so this may be a read error. The rearrangement uses TRBV27 and TRBJ1-2; no clear D. CDR3 size: 13 residues. Germline loops: CDR1 MNHEY, CDR2 SMNVEV (reference sequence). Here the CDR3 reads CASSPGRIYVYTF. DNA for the CDR3: TGTGCCAGCAGTCCCGGACGGATCTATGTCTACACCTTC.

The table lists this clonotype with a few counts. Written as DNA, the CDR3 is TGCAGTACCCTCTCGACAGAGATCGGGTATGGCTACACCTTC. Translation: CSTLSTEIGYGYTF. The chain couples TRBV20-1 to TRBJ1-2; D perhaps matches TRBD1 (5 bases). Germline V gene sequence: CDR1 DFQATT, CDR2 SNEGSKA (reference sequence). Trimming stripped 8 bases from V and 5 bases from J, with 21 bases between. The length of the CDR3 is 14 residues.

This clonotype appeared many times. The V call is TRBV6-5, the J call TRBJ2-7; 11 positions agree with TRBD2. The CDR3 covers 17 residues. V gave up 1 base and J gave up 5 bases; unmatched junction bases: 10. Germline V CDR1 and CDR2: MNHEY, SVGAGI. CDR3 amino acids: CASSYLSSGRRGDEQYF. The CDR3 bases are TGTGCCAGCAGTTACTTATCTAGCGGGAGGCGGGGGGACGAGCAGTACTTC.

The chain links TRBV6-4 to TRBJ2-7, with D perhaps TRBD2 (5 bases). CDR1 and CDR2 (germline): MRHNA, SNTAGT. V was cut by 10 bases and J by 7 bases, with 23 bases left in between. The CDR3 is 14 amino acids. This CDR3 is CATLVRGEFWEQYF. In nucleotides, the CDR3 is TGTGCCACGTTAGTTCGGGGAGAGTTTTGGGAGCAGTACTTC.

This clonotype appeared many times. The V gene is TRBV28, the J gene TRBJ2-7; no clear D. From germline, CDR1 is MDHEN and CDR2 SYDVKM. This CDR3 region has 15 residues. The V gene lost 5 bases and the J gene lost 5 bases, with 19 bases spanning the gap. The CDR3 loop reads CASSTNDHYRNEQYV. The DNA of the CDR3 is TGTGCCAGCAGTACAAACGATCACTATCGCAACGAGCAGTACGTC.

This clonotype was seen many times. The chain combines TRBV5-1 with TRBJ2-3; weak D call: TRBD1 (6 bases). CDR1 is SGHRS and CDR2 is YFSETQ in the germline V gene. V was shortened by 1 base and J by 4 bases, with 13 bases between the two germline ends. The CDR3 runs 15 residues. Written as DNA, the CDR3 is TGCGCCAGCAGCTTGTCAGGGGAAGGCCCAGATACGCAGTATTTT. It specifies CASSLSGEGPDTQYF.

In this sample, this clonotype turned up a few times. The chain links TRBV3-1 to TRBJ2-1; TRBD2 matches at 12 bases. Germline V lookup: CDR1 LGHDT, CDR2 YNNKEL (reference sequence). The CDR3 loop spans 14 amino acids. J lost 8 bases, V lost 4 bases, and 3 bases had no gene match. CDR3 loop: CASSPSGRAHEQFF. In DNA, the CDR3 is TGTGCCAGCAGCCCTAGCGGGAGGGCCCATGAGCAGTTCTTC.

This clonotype was seen repeatedly, ten times or more. V is TRBV20-1 and J is TRBJ1-3; 10 bases map to TRBD1. The J segment lost 7 bases and the V segment lost 3 bases, leaving 12 bases of the junction unmatched. The CDR3 has 16 amino acids. Germline CDR1 is DFQATT and CDR2 is SNEGSKA (reference sequence). CDR3: CSARDPVGTGDNTIYF. CDR3 DNA sequence: TGCAGTGCTAGGGACCCCGTCGGGACAGGGGACAACACCATATATTTT.

This clonotype occurred many times. The rearrangement links TRBV27 to TRBJ1-1, with D unclear. CDR1 is MNHEY and CDR2 is SMNVEV in the germline V gene (reference sequence). The CDR3 runs 13 residues. Trimming cost V 5 bases and J 3 bases, with 10 bases left between them. The CDR3 protein is CASSVELYTEAFF. The DNA for the CDR3 is TGTGCCAGCAGTGTTGAACTCTACACTGAAGCTTTCTTT.

The chain combines TRBV18 with TRBJ2-5; D is unresolved. The germline V gene has CDR1 KGHSH and CDR2 LQKENI. This CDR3 contains 13 residues. Deletions cut 0 bases from V and 2 bases from J, with 4 bases between. The CDR3 DNA follows: TGTGCCAGCTCACCACCCGGACAAGAGACCCAGTACTTC. This sequence encodes CASSPPGQETQYF.

This clonotype was seen a handful of times. The chain links TRBV5-5 to TRBJ2-5; 7 positions match TRBD1. Per the germline V gene, CDR1 is SGHKS and CDR2 is YYEKEE (reference sequence). This CDR3 has 16 amino acids. V lost 4 bases, J lost 2 bases, and 11 bases stayed unmatched. The CDR3, as DNA: TGTGCCAGCAGCCCCTCAGTAACAGGGGATCAAGAGACCCAGTACTTC. This encodes CASSPSVTGDQETQYF.